This T cell receptor (beta chain) comes out of a study of response to subunit inactivated influenza vaccine. TCRdb fed the RT-PCR reads into MiXCR, producing one record per CDR3 protein. Seen here are 200,000 to 250,000 distinct CDR3 sequences, 9.5% to 15% observed once, and the top ten hold about 7.8%. In germline, CDR1 is SGHVS, CDR2 FQNEAQ. This CDR3 spans 17 amino acids. V lost 2 bases to trimming and J lost 7 bases; unmatched junction nucleotides: 15. The receptor was isolated from a man aged 45 to 65 who received an inactivated influenza vaccine. This sequence joins TRBV7-8 and TRBJ1-1; TRBD1 agrees at 8 bases. The starting material was non-naive T cells sorted from PBMCs, obtained 14 to 15 days before vaccination. CDR3 residues: CASSLLPHTTGGGEAFF. Here the CDR3 DNA reads TGTGCCAGCAGCTTATTGCCGCATACAACAGGGGGGGGTGAAGCTTTCTTT.